This T cell receptor beta chain was recovered during a study of control samples from healthy donors and cancer patients. Sequenced by immunoSEQ multiplex PCR; TCRdb stores in-frame clones only, minus some. The table records about 270,000 clones, roughly 82% of them present only once. V lost 5 bases and J 3 bases, leaving 19 bases between the germline ends. Per the germline V gene, CDR1 is SGHTA and CDR2 is FQGNSA. The CDR3 is 17 residues long. The sequencing sample was made of PBMCs. This chain links TRBV7-2 with TRBJ1-4; a possible D gene is TRBD1 (5 bases). This receptor was identified in a woman aged 55-70 years with lung cancer. The CDR3 here is CASSPARGEEANEKLFF. DNA of the CDR3: TGTGCCAGCAGCCCCGCGCGAGGGGAGGAAGCTAATGAAAAACTGTTTTTT.